A selection of T cell receptor beta chains follows, all from one sample in a study of cytomegalovirus exposure and HLA in healthy donors. Profiling relied on immunoSEQ multiplex PCR, and the TCRdb table lists in-frame clones only, not all of them. The sample lists over 150,000 clones, 75% to 85% occurring once. Sequenced material: PBMCs. These receptors all stem from a girl under 10 years old in good health and CMV-seropositive. Each CDR3 is given with its conserved first and last residue. D genes are given only for firm matches. Some rows mark clone size as missing; the rest say once, few, many or name a class of expanded clone.

CSVEEGQGGYEQYF,TGCAGCGTTGAGGAGGGACAGGGGGGTTACGAGCAGTACTTC,TRBJ2-7,TRBV29-1,TRBD1,.
CASSESGLAGEGNEQFF,TGCGCCAGCAGTGAGTCAGGTCTAGCGGGAGAAGGAAATGAGCAGTTCTTC,TRBJ2-1,TRBV10-2,TRBD2,.
CASSQGDQPQHF,TGCGCCAGCAGTCAGGGGGATCAGCCCCAGCATTTT,TRBJ1-5,TRBV10-1,TRBD1,few
CATSPHTGTGSYEQYF,TGTGCCACCAGCCCACACACCGGGACAGGGTCATACGAGCAGTACTTC,TRBJ2-7,TRBV15,TRBD1,.
CASTPGQGASRYGYTF,TGTGCCAGTACCCCTGGACAGGGGGCGTCTCGGTATGGCTACACCTTC,TRBJ1-2,TRBV19,TRBD1,.
CASSPTGDLTNTEAFF,TGTGCCAGCAGTCCCACAGGGGATTTGACGAACACTGAAGCTTTCTTT,TRBJ1-1,TRBV28,TRBD1,.
CAKMSPFTYGYTF,TGTGCCAAGATGAGTCCCTTTACGTATGGCTACACCTTC,TRBJ1-2,TRBV2,.,.
CASSRWTGTGGFGYTF,TGTGCCAGCAGCCGTTGGACCGGGACAGGGGGCTTTGGCTACACCTTC,TRBJ1-2,TRBV28,TRBD1,.
CASSTSLMFAGGGNEQFF,TGTGCCAGCAGCACAAGCCTAATGTTCGCGGGAGGAGGGAATGAGCAGTTCTTC,TRBJ2-1,TRBV7-9,TRBD2,.
CASSGGVSGQGSYNEQFF,TGCGCCAGCAGTGGGGGGGTTAGCGGTCAAGGGAGCTACAATGAGCAGTTCTTC,TRBJ2-1,TRBV5-1,TRBD2,.
CASSGGGNQPQHF,TGTGCCAGCAGTGGGGGAGGCAATCAGCCCCAGCATTTT,TRBJ1-5,TRBV25-1,.,.
CAISDRDREWDYGYTF,TGTGCCATCAGTGACAGGGACAGGGAGTGGGACTATGGCTACACCTTC,TRBJ1-2,TRBV10-3,TRBD1,.
CASSAAGGAGYGYTF,TGTGCCAGCAGCGCCGCAGGGGGCGCCGGCTATGGCTACACCTTC,TRBJ1-2,TRBV9,TRBD1,.
CASSSGLAGLETQYF,TGCGCCAGCAGTTCCGGACTAGCGGGGCTAGAGACCCAGTACTTC,TRBJ2-5,TRBV23-1,TRBD2,once
CAWSQGDGTWETQYF,TGTGCCTGGAGCCAGGGGGACGGGACGTGGGAGACCCAGTACTTC,TRBJ2-5,TRBV30,TRBD1,once
CATSRGLAARSSYNEQFF,TGTGCCACCAGCAGAGGACTAGCGGCTAGGAGCTCCTACAATGAGCAGTTCTTC,TRBJ2-1,TRBV15,TRBD2,.
CASSRDSNTGELFF,TGCGCCAGCAGCCGGGACTCTAACACCGGGGAGCTGTTTTTT,TRBJ2-2,TRBV5-1,.,.
CASSPTRQGRNQPQHF,TGCGCCAGCAGTCCGACAAGACAGGGCAGGAATCAGCCCCAGCATTTT,TRBJ1-5,TRBV23-1,TRBD1,.
CASSFGGSYEQYF,TGTGCCAGCAGCTTTGGTGGGAGTTACGAGCAGTACTTC,TRBJ2-7,TRBV11-3,.,.
CASSLATGFDEQYF,TGCGCCAGCAGCTTGGCAACGGGGTTCGACGAGCAGTACTTC,TRBJ2-7,TRBV5-1,.,.
CSVVVRGNQPQHF,TGCAGCGTCGTTGTCAGGGGGAATCAGCCCCAGCATTTT,TRBJ1-5,TRBV29-1,TRBD1,.
CASSLTRDRNQPQHF,TGTGCCAGTAGCCTAACCAGGGACAGGAATCAGCCCCAGCATTTT,TRBJ1-5,TRBV19,TRBD1,.
CASSGASGISYEQYF,TGTGCCAGCAGTGGGGCTAGCGGGATCTCCTACGAGCAGTACTTC,TRBJ2-7,TRBV2,TRBD2,.
CASSPDSGGVADTQYF,TGCGCCAGCAGCCCCGATTCAGGGGGTGTGGCAGATACGCAGTATTTT,TRBJ2-3,TRBV5-1,TRBD1,once
CASSLDSYYEQYF,TGTGCCAGCAGCCTAGACTCCTACTACGAGCAGTACTTC,TRBJ2-7,TRBV11-2,.,.
CASSLGQGRYEQYF,TGTGCCAGCAGTTTGGGACAGGGGAGATACGAGCAGTACTTC,TRBJ2-7,TRBV28,TRBD1,.
CASNLSGANVLTF,TGTGCCAGTAATCTCTCTGGGGCCAACGTCCTGACTTTC,TRBJ2-6,TRBV28,.,.
CASSLVALRGRITDTQYF,TGCGCCAGCAGCTTGGTGGCCCTCAGGGGGCGAATCACAGATACGCAGTATTTT,TRBJ2-3,TRBV5-1,TRBD1,.
CASSPYADSYQPQHF,TGTGCCAGTAGTCCCTACGCGGACAGCTATCAGCCCCAGCATTTT,TRBJ1-5,TRBV19,.,.
CASAREISGGDYTDTQYF,TGTGCCAGCGCAAGGGAGATTAGCGGGGGTGATTACACAGATACGCAGTATTTT,TRBJ2-3,TRBV4-2,TRBD2,.
CASSLSGHGRYEQYF,TGTGCCAGCAGCCTCTCAGGACACGGCCGCTACGAGCAGTACTTC,TRBJ2-7,TRBV9,.,.
CASSLGKDTQYF,TGTGCCAGCAGCTTAGGTAAAGATACGCAGTATTTT,TRBJ2-3,TRBV13,.,.
CASSEGGRGQDTQYF,TGTGCCAGCAGTGAAGGGGGCAGGGGGCAGGATACGCAGTATTTT,TRBJ2-3,TRBV2,TRBD1,.
CASSSPPGEEQETQYF,TGTGCCAGCAGTTCGCCCCCGGGTGAGGAGCAAGAGACCCAGTACTTC,TRBJ2-5,TRBV27,.,.
CASSPPGLAGVGELFF,TGTGCCAGCAGTCCCCCTGGACTAGCGGGAGTAGGGGAGCTGTTTTTT,TRBJ2-2,TRBV28,TRBD2,.
CASSRQGRLETQYF,TGTGCCAGCAGCAGACAGGGCCGCTTGGAGACCCAGTACTTC,TRBJ2-5,TRBV27,TRBD1,.
CASRGMNTEAFF,TGTGCCAGTAGAGGGATGAACACTGAAGCTTTCTTT,TRBJ1-1,TRBV7-9,.,.
CGTGAGRQFF,TGCGGGACAGGGGCGGGGAGGCAGTTCTTC,TRBJ2-1,TRBV23-1,TRBD1,once
CASSFQQGAGTDTQYF,TGTGCCAGTAGTTTTCAACAGGGGGCGGGCACAGATACGCAGTATTTT,TRBJ2-3,TRBV19,TRBD1,.
CASSYAPTGVNTEAFF,TGTGCCAGCAGTTACGCCCCGACAGGGGTGAACACTGAAGCTTTCTTT,TRBJ1-1,TRBV6-5,TRBD1,.
CASSGRSGGDLGSPLHF,TGCGCCAGCAGCGGCCGTTCAGGGGGCGATCTAGGATCACCCCTCCACTTT,TRBJ1-6,TRBV5-1,TRBD1,.
CAWMEGPVIGGTQYF,TGTGCCTGGATGGAGGGACCCGTAATCGGGGGGACCCAGTACTTC,TRBJ2-5,TRBV30,.,.
CASRVLQGYNEQFF,TGTGCCAGCAGGGTACTACAGGGGTACAATGAGCAGTTCTTC,TRBJ2-1,TRBV6-5,TRBD1,few
CASRRGTSGPYEQYF,TGTGCCAGCAGGAGAGGGACTAGCGGACCCTACGAGCAGTACTTC,TRBJ2-7,TRBV2,TRBD2,.
CASSLVGQGKSSNQPQHF,TGCGCCAGCAGCTTGGTTGGACAGGGCAAATCTAGCAATCAGCCCCAGCATTTT,TRBJ1-5,TRBV5-1,TRBD1,.
CASSRGEATCCTDTQYF,TGTGCCAGCAGCCGAGGGGAGGCCACCTGCTGCACAGATACGCAGTATTTT,TRBJ2-3,TRBV7-9,.,.
CASSEVGGAGGYTF,TGTGCCAGCAGTGAAGTGGGGGGGGCCGGGGGCTACACCTTC,TRBJ1-2,TRBV2,.,.
CASGSDDRVRDNEQFF,TGTGCTAGTGGTTCGGATGACAGGGTGCGAGACAATGAGCAGTTCTTC,TRBJ2-1,TRBV12-5,TRBD1,.
CASSPARLPGALQHF,TGTGCCAGCTCACCAGCTCGACTCCCAGGGGCTCTCCAGCATTTT,TRBJ1-5,TRBV18,.,.
CASIRSGVFSGNTIYF,TGTGCCAGCATTCGGTCGGGGGTCTTCTCTGGAAACACCATATATTTT,TRBJ1-3,TRBV6-6,.,.
CASSYGSPGGEAFF,TGTGCCAGCAGTTACGGATCCCCCGGAGGTGAAGCTTTCTTT,TRBJ1-1,TRBV6-6,.,.
CASSSGQYANYGYTF,TGCGCCAGCAGTTCTGGACAGTACGCTAACTATGGCTACACCTTC,TRBJ1-2,TRBV5-1,.,.
CASSLWGRGANLRGQYF,TGTGCCAGCAGTTTATGGGGCAGGGGGGCGAACCTACGAGGGCAGTACTTC,TRBJ2-7,TRBV27,.,.
CASSILEQYF,TGTGCCAGTAGTATACTCGAGCAGTACTTC,TRBJ2-7,TRBV19,.,few
CASGLNRENSPLHF,TGTGCTAGTGGTTTAAACAGGGAGAATTCACCCCTCCACTTT,TRBJ1-6,TRBV12-5,.,.